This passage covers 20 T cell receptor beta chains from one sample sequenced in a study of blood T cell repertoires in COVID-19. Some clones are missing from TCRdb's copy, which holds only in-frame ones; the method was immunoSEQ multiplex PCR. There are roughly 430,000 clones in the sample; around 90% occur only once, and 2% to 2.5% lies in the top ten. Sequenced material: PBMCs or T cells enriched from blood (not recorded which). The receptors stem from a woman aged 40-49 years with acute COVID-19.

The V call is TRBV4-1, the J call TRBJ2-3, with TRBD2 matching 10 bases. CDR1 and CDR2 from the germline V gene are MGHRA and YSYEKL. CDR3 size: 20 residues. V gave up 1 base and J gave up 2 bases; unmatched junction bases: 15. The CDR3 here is CASSQGGLAGVFRYTDTQYF. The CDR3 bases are TGCGCCAGCAGCCAAGGGGGCCTAGCGGGGGTTTTCCGCTACACAGATACGCAGTATTTT.

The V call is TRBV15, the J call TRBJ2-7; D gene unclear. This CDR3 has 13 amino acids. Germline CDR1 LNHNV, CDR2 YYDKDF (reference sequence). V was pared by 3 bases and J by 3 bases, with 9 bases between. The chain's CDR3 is CATSSSVFYEQYF. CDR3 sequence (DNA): TGTGCCACCAGCAGCAGTGTTTTCTACGAGCAGTACTTC.

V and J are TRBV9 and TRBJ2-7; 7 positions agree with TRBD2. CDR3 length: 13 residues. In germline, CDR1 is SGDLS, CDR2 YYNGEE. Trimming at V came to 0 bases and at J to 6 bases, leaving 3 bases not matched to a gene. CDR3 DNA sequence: TGTGCCAGCAGCGTAGTAGGGGAGGGCGAGCAGTACTTC. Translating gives CASSVVGEGEQYF.

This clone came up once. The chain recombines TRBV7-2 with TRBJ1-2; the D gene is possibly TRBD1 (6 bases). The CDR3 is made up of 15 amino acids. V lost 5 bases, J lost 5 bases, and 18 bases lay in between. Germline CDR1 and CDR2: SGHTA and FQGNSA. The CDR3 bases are TGTGCCAGCAGCGATACGACAGGCACCCATTATGGCTACACCTTC. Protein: CASSDTTGTHYGYTF.

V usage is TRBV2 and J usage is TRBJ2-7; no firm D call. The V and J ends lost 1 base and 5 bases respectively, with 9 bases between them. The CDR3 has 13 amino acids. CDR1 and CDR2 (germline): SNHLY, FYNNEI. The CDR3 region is CASSEGNGHEQYF. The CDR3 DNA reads TGTGCCAGCAGTGAAGGTAATGGCCACGAGCAGTACTTC.

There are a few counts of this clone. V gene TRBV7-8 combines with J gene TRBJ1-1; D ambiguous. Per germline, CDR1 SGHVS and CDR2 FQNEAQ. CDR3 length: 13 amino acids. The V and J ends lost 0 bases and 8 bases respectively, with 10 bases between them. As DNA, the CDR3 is TGTGCCAGCAGCTTAGCCTCCGGGGTGGAAGCTTTCTTT. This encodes CASSLASGVEAFF.

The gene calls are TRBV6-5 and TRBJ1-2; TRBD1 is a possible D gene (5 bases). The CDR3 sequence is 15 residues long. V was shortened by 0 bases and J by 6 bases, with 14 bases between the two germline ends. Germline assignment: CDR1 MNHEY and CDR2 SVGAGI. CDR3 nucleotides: TGTGCCAGCAGTTACTCTTCCAGGGTAGCCCATGGCTACACCTTC. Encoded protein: CASSYSSRVAHGYTF.

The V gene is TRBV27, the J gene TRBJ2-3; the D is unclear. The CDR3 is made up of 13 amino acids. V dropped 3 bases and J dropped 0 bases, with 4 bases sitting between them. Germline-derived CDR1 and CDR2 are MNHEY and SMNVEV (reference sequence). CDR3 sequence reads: CASSFRSTDTQYF. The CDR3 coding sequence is TGTGCCAGCAGTTTCCGTAGCACAGATACGCAGTATTTT.

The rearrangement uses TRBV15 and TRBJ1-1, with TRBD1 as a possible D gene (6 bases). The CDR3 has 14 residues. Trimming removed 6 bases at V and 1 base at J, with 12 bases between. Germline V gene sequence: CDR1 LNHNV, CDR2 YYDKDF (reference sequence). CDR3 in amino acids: CATRSQGGNTEAFF. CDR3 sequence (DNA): TGTGCCACCAGAAGCCAAGGGGGGAACACTGAAGCTTTCTTT.

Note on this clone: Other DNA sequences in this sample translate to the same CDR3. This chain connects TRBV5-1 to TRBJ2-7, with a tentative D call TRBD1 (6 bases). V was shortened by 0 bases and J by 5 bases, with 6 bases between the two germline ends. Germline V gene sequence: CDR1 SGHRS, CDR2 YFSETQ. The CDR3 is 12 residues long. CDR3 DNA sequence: TGCGCCAGCAGCTTGGCAGGGGACGAGCAGTACTTC. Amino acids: CASSLAGDEQYF.

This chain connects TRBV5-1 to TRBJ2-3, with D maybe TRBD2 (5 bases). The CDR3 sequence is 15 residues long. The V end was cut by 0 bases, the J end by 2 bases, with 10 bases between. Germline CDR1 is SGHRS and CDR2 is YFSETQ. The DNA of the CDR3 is TGCGCCAGCAGCTTGGGAGGGAAATTCACAGATACGCAGTATTTT. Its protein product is CASSLGGKFTDTQYF.

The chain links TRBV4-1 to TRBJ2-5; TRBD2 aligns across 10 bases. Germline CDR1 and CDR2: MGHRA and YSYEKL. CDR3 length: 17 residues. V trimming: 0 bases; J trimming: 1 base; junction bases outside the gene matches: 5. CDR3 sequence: CASSQDEVAGGQETQYF. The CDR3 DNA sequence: TGCGCCAGCAGCCAAGATGAGGTAGCGGGGGGCCAAGAGACCCAGTACTTC.

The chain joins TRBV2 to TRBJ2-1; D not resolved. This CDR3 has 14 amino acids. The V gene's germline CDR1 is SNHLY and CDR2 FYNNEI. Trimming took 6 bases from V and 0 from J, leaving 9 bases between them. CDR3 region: CASSDRVSYNEQFF. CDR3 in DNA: TGTGCCAGCAGCGATCGGGTCTCCTACAATGAGCAGTTCTTC.

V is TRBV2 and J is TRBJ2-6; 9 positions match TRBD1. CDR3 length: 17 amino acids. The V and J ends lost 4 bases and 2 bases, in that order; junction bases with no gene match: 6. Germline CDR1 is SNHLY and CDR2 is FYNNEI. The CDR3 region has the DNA TGTGCCAGCAGTGTTGTGACAGGGGGGGCTGGGGCCAACGTCCTGACTTTC. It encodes CASSVVTGGAGANVLTF.

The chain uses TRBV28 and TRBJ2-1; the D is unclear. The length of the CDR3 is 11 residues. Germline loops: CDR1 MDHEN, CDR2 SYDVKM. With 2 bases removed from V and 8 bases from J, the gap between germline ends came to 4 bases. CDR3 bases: TGTGCCAGCAGTTTAAGCTATGAGCAGTTCTTC. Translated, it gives CASSLSYEQFF.

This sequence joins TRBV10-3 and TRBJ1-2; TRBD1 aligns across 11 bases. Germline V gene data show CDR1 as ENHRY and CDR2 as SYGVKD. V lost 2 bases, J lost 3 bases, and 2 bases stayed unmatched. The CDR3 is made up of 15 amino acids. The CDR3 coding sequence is TGTGCCATCAGTGAGAGGGACAGGGGGTACTATGGCTACACCTTC. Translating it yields CAISERDRGYYGYTF.

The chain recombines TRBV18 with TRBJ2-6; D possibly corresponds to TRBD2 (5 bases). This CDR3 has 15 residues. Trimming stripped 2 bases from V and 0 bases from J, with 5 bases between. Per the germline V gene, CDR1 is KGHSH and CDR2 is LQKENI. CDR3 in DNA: TGTGCCAGCTCACCAGGGAGCTCTGGGGCCAACGTCCTGACTTTC. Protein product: CASSPGSSGANVLTF.

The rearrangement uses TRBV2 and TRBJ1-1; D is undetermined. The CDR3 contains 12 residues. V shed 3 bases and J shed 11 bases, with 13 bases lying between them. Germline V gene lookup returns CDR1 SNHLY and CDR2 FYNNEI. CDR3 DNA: TGTGCCAGCAGTGAGCCAGTACCGTTTGCTTTCTTT. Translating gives CASSEPVPFAFF.

The CDR3 DNA reads as TGTGCCAGTAGTTCCTCTCGACAGGGCCCCCACTATAGCAATCAGCCCCAGCATTTT. Its protein is CASSSSRQGPHYSNQPQHF. The V gene is TRBV19, the J gene TRBJ1-5; 7 bases are shared with TRBD1. Germline V gene sequence: CDR1 LNHDA, CDR2 SQIVND (reference sequence). The CDR3 spans 19 residues. The V gene end was trimmed by 5 bases and the J gene end by 0 bases; junction bases not matched to a gene: 16.

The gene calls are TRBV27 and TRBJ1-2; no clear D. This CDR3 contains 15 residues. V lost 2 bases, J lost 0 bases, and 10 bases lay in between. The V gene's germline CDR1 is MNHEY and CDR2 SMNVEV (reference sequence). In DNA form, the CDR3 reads TGTGCCAGCAGTTTAGGGTCGGGGTCTAACTATGGCTACACCTTC. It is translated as CASSLGSGSNYGYTF.